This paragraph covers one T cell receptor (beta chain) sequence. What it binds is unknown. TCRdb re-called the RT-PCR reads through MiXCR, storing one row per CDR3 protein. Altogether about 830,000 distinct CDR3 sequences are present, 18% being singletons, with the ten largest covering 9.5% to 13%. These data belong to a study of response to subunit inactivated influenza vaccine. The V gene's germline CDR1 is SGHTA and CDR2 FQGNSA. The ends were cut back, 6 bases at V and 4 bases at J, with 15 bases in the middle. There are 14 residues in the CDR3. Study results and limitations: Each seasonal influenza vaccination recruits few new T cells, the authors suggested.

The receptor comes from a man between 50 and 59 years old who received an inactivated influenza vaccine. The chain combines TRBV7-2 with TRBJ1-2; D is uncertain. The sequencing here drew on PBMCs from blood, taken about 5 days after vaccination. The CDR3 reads CASRITPVGYGYTF. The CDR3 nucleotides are TGTGCCAGCAGGATCACCCCAGTAGGCTATGGCTACACCTTC.